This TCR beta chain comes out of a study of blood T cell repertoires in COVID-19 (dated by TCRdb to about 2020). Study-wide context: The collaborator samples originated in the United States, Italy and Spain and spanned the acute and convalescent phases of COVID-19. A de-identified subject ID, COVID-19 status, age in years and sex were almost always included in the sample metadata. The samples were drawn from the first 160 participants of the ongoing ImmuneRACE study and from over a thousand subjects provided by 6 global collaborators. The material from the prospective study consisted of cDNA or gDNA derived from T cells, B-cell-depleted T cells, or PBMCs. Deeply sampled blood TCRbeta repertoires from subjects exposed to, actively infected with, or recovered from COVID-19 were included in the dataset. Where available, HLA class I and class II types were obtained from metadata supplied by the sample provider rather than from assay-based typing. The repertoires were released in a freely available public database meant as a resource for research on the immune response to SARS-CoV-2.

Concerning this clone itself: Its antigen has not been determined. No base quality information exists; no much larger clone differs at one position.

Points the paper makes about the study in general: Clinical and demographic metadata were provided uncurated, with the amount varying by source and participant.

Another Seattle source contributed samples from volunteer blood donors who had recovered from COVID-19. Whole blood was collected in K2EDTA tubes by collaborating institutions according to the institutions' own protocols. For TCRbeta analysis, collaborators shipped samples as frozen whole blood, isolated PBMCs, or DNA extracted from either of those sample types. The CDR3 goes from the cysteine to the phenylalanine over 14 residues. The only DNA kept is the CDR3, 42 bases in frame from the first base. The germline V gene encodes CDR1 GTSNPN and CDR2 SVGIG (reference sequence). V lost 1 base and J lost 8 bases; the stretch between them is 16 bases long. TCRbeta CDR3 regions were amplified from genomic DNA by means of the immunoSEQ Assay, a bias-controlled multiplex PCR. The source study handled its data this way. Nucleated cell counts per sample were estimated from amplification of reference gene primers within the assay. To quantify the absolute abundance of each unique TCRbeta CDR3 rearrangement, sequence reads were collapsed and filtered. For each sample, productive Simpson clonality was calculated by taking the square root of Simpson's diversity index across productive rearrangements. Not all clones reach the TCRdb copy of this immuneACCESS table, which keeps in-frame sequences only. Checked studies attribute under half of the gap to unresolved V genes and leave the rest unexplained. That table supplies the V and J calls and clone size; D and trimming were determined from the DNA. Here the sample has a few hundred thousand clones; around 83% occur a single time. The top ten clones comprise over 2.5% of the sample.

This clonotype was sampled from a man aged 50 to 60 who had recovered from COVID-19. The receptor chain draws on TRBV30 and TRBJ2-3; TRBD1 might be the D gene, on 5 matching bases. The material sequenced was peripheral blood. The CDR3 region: CAWSGSSLRGTQYF. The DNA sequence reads TGTGCCTGGAGTGGGTCCTCCCTAAGGGGTACGCAGTATTTT.